This T cell receptor (beta chain) derives from a study of blood T cells in healthy people across ages. Findings of the study overall: It was held that the diversity estimates obtained from one million T cells were underestimates.

On this clonotype: What it binds is unknown.

Combining a sample-barcoded 5' primer with a J-beta primer mix, a second PCR ran for 7 to 11 cycles. A single record per CDR3 protein comes from TCRdb applying MiXCR to the 5' RACE reads. The profile shows some 1.5 million distinct CDR3 sequences, 35% to 45% of them singletons. Germline CDR1 is DFQATT and CDR2 is SNEGSKA (reference sequence). The CDR3 totals 12 residues. J was trimmed by 13 bases and V by 4 bases; bases with no gene match: 5. Sequenced input: blood. This clonotype was obtained from a woman aged 18-35 years in good health. The V and J genes are TRBV20-1 and TRBJ2-2, with 11 nucleotides matching TRBD2. CDR3 DNA sequence: TGCAGTGCTAACCTAGCGGGGGGAGGGCTGTTTTTT. Translation: CSANLAGGGLFF.